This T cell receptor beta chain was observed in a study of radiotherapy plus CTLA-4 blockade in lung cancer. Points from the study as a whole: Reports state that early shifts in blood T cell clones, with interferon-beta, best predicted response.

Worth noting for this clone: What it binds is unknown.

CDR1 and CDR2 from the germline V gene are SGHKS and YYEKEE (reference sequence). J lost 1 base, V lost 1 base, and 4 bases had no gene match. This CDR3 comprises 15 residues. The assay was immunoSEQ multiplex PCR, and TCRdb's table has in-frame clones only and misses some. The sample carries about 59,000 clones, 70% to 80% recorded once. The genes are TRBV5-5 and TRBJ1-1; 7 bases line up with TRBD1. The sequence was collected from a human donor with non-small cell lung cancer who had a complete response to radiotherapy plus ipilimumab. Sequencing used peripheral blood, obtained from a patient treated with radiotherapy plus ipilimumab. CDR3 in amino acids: CASSLFRQGNTEAFF. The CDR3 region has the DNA TGTGCCAGCAGCTTGTTCCGACAGGGGAACACTGAAGCTTTCTTT.